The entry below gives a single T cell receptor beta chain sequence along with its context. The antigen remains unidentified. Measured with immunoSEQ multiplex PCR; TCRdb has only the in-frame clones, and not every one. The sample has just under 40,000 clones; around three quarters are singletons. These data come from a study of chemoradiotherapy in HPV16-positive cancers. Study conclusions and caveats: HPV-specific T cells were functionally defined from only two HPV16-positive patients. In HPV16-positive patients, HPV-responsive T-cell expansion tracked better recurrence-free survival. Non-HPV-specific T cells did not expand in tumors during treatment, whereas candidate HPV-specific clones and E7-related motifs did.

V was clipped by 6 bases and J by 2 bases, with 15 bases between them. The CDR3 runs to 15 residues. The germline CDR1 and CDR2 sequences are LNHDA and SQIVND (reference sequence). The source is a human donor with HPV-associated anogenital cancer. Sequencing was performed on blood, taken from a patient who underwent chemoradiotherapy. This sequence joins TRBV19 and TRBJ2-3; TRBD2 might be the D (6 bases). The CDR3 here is CASRTLEGSTDTQYF. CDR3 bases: TGTGCCAGTAGAACCCTGGAGGGATCCACAGATACGCAGTATTTT.